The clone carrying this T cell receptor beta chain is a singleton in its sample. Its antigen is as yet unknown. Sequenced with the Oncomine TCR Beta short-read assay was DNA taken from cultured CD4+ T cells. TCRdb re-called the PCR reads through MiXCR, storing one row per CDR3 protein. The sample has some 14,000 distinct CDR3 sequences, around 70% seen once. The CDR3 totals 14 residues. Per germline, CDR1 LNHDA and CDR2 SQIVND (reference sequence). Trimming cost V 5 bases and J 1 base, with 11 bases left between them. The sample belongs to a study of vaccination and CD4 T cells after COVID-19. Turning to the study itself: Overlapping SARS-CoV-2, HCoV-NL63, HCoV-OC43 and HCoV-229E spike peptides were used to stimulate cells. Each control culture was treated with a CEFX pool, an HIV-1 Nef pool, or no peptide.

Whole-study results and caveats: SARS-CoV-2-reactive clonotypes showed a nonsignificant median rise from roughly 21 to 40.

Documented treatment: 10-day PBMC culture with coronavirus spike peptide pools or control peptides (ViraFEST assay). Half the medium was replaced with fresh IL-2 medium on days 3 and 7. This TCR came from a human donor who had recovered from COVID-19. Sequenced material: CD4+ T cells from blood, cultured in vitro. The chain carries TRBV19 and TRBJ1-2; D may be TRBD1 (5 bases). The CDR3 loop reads CASSLVTVNYGYTF. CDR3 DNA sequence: TGTGCCAGTAGTCTCGTGACAGTTAACTATGGCTACACCTTC.